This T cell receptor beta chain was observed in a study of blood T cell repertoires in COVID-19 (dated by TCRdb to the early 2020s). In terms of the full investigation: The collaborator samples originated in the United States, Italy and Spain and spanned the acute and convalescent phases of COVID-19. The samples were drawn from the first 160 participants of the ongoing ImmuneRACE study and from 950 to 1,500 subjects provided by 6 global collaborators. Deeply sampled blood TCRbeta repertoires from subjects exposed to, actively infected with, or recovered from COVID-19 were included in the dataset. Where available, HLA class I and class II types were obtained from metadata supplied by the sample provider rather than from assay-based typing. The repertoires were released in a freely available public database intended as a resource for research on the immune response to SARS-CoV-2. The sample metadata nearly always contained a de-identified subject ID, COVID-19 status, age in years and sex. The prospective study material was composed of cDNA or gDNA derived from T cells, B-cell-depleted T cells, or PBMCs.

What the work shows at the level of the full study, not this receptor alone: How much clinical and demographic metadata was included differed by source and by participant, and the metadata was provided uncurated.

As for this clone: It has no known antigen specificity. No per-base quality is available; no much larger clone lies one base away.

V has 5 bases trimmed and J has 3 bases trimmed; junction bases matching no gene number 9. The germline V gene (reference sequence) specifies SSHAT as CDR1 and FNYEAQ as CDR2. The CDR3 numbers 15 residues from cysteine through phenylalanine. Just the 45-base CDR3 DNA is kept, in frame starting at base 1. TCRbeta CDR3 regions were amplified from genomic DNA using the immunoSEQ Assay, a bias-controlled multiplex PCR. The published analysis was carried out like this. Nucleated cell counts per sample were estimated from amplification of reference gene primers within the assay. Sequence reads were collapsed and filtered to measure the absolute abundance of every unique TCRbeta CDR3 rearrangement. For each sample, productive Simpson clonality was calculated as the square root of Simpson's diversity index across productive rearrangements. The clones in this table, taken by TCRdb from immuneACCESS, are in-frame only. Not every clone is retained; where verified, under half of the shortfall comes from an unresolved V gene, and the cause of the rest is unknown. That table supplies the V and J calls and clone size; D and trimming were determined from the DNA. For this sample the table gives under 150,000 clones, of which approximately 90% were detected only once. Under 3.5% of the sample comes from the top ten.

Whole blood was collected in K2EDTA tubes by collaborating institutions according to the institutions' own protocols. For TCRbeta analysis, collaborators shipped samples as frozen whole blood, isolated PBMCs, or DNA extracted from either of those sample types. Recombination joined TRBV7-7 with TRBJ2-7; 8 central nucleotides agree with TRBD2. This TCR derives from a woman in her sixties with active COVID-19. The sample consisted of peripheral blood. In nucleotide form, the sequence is TGTGCCAGCAGCCCCACAGCGGGGGCGGTCTACGAGCAGTACTTC. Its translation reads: CASSPTAGAVYEQYF. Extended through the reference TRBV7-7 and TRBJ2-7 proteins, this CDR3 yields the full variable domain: GAGVSQSPRYKVTKRGQDVTLRCDPISSHATLYWYQQALGQGPEFLTYFNYEAQPDKSGLPSDRFSAERPEGSISTLTIQRTEQRDSAMYRCASSPTAGAVYEQYFGPGTRLTVT.